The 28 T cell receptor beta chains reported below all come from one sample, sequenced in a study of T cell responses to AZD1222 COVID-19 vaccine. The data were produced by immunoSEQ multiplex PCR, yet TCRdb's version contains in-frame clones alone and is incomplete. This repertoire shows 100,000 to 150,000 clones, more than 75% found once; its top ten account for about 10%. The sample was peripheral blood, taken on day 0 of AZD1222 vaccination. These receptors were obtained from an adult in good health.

CDR3 bases: TGCGCCAGCAGCCAATTTAGGGAAGTATGGACTGAAGCTTTCTTT. This translates into CASSQFREVWTEAFF. The V and J genes are TRBV4-3 and TRBJ1-1; D remains ambiguous. V was trimmed by 2 bases and J by 5 bases, leaving 15 bases between them. CDR1 is LGHNA, CDR2 YSLEER, per germline. The CDR3 runs to 15 residues.

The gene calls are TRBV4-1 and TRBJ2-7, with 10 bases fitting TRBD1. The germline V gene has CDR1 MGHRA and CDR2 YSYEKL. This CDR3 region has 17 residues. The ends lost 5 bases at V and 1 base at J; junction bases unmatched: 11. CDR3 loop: CASSYHTGTGVSYEQYF. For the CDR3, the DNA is TGCGCCAGCAGCTACCACACCGGGACAGGGGTTTCCTACGAGCAGTACTTC.

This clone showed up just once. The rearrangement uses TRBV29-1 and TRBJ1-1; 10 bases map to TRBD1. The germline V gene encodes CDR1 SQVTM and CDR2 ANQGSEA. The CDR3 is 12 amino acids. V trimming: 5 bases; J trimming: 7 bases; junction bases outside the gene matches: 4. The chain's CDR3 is CSVHGQGDEAFF. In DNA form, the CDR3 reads TGCAGCGTTCACGGACAGGGGGATGAAGCTTTCTTT. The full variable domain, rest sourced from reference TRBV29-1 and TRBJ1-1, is SAVISQKPSRDICQRGTSLTIQCQVDSQVTMMFWYRQQPGQSLTLIATANQGSEATYESGFVIDKFPISRPNLTFSTLTVSNMSPEDSSIYLCSVHGQGDEAFFGQGTRLTVV.

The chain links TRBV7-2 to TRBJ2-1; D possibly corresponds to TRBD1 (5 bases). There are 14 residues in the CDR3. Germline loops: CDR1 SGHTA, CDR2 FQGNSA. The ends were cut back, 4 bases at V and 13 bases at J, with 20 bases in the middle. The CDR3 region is CASSSHMIQGSQFF. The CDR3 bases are TGTGCCAGCAGCTCTCATATGATTCAGGGCTCTCAGTTCTTC.

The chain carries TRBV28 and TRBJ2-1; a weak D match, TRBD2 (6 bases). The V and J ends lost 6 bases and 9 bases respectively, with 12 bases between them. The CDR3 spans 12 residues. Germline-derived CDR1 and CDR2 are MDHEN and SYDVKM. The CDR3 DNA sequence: TGTGCCAGCAGAATAGTGGGGGGTGAGCAGTTCTTC. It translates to CASRIVGGEQFF.

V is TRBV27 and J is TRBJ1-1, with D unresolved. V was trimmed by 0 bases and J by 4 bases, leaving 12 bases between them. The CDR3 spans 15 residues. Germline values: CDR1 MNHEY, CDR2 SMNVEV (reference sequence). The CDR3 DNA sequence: TGTGCCAGCAGTTTATCGTTAGGGTGGGGCACTGAAGCTTTCTTT. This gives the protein CASSLSLGWGTEAFF.

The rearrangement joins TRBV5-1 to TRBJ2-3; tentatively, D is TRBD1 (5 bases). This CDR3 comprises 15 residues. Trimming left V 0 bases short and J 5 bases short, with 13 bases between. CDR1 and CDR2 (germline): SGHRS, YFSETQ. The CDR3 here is CASSLGPGSGDTQYF. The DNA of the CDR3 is TGCGCCAGCAGCTTGGGGCCAGGGTCGGGAGATACGCAGTATTTT.

The CDR3 sequence is CASSERQVVYGYTF. The CDR3 coding sequence is TGTGCCAGCAGTGAACGACAGGTCGTCTATGGCTACACCTTC. The rearrangement links TRBV28 to TRBJ1-2; the D gene is possibly TRBD1 (6 bases). The CDR3 has 14 amino acids. Trimming removed 5 bases at V and 4 bases at J, with 14 bases between. In germline, CDR1 is MDHEN, CDR2 SYDVKM.

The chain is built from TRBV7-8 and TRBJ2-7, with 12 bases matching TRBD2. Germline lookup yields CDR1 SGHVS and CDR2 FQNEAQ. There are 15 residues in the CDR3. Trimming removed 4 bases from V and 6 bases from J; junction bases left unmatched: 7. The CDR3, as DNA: TGTGCCAGCAGCTGGACGAGGACTAGCGGGACCGAGCAGTACTTC. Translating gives CASSWTRTSGTEQYF.

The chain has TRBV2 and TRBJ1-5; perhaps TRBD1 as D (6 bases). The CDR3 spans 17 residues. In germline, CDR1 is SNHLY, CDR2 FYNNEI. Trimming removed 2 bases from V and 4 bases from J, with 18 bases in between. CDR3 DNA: TGTGCCAGCAGTGAACGTCAGGGGTCCGCACTTAATCAGCCCCAGCATTTT. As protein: CASSERQGSALNQPQHF.

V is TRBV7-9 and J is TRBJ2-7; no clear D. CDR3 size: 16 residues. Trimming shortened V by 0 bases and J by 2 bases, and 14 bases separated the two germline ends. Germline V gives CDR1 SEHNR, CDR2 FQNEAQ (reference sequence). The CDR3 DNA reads TGTGCCAGCAGCTTAGCGGGCGCTTCCCTTACCTACGAGCAGTACTTC. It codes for CASSLAGASLTYEQYF. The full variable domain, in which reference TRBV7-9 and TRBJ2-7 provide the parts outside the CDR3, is DTGVSQNPRHKITKRGQNVTFRCDPISEHNRLYWYRQTLGQGPEFLTYFQNEAQLEKSRLLSDRFSAERPKGSFSTLEIQRTEQGDSAMYLCASSLAGASLTYEQYFGPGTRLTVT.

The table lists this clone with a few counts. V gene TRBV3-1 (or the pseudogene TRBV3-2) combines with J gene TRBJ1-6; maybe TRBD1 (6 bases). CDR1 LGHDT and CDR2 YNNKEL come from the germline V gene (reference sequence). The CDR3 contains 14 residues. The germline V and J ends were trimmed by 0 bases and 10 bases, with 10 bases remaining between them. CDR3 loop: CASSQDRGGSPLHF. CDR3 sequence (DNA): TGTGCCAGCAGCCAAGACAGGGGAGGCTCACCCCTCCACTTT.

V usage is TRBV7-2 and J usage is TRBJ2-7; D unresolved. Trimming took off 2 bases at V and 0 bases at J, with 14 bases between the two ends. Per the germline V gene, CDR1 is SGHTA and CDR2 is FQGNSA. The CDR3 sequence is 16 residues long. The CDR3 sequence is CASSLSLLQSSYEQYF. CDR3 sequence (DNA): TGTGCCAGCAGCTTATCTCTACTGCAGAGCTCCTACGAGCAGTACTTC.

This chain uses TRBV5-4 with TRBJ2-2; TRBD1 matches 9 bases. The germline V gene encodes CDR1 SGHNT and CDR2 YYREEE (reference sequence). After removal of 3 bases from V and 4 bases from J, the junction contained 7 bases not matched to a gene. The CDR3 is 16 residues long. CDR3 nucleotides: TGTGCCAGCAGCTCTATACAGGGGGCGCTCACCGGGGAGCTGTTTTTT. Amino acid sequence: CASSSIQGALTGELFF.

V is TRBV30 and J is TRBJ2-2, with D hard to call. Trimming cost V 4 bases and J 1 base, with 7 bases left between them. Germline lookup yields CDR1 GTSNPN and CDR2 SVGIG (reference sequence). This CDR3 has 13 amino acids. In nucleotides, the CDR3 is TGTGCCTGGAATGTAGAGAACACCGGGGAGCTGTTTTTT. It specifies CAWNVENTGELFF.

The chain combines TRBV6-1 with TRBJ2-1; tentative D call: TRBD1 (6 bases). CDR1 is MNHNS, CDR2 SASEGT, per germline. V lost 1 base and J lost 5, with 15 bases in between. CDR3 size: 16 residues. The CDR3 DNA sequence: TGTGCCAGCAGTGAAGACAGGGTGTTCTTAAACAATGAGCAGTTCTTC. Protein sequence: CASSEDRVFLNNEQFF.

CDR3 region: CASSLGNEKLFF. CDR3 coding DNA: TGTGCCAGCAGTTTGGGTAATGAAAAACTGTTTTTT. This chain links TRBV28 with TRBJ1-4; no definite D call. The CDR3 consists of 12 residues. The ends were cut back, 3 bases at V and 4 bases at J, with 3 bases in the middle. Germline assignment: CDR1 MDHEN and CDR2 SYDVKM.

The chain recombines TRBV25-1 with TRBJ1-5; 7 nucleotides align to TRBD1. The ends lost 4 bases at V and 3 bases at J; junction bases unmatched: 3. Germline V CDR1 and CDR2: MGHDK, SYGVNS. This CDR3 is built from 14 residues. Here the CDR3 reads CASSGGTANQPQHF. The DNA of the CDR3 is TGTGCCAGCAGTGGGGGGACAGCCAATCAGCCCCAGCATTTT. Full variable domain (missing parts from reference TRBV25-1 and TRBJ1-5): EADIYQTPRYLVIGTGKKITLECSQTMGHDKMYWYQQDPGMELHLIHYSYGVNSTEKGDLSSESTVSRIRTEHFPLTLESARPSHTSQYLCASSGGTANQPQHFGDGTRLSIL.

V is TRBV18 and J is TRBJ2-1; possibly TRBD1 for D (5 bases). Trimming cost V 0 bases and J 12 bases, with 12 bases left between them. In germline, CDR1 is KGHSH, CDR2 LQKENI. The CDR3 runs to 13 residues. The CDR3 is CASSPPYLQGQFF. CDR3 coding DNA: TGTGCCAGCTCACCACCGTACCTTCAGGGGCAGTTCTTC.

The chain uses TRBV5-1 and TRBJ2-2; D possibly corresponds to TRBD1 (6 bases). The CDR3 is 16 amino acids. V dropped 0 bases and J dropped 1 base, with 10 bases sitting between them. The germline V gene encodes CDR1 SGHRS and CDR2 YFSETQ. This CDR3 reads CASSLAPTGNTGELFF. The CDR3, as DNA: TGCGCCAGCAGCTTGGCCCCGACAGGGAACACCGGGGAGCTGTTTTTT.

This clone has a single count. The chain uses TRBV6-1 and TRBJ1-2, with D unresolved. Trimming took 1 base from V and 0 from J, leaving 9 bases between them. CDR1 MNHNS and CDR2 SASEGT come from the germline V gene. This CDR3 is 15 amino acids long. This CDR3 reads CASSEEGLPNYGYTF. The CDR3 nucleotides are TGTGCCAGCAGTGAAGAAGGCTTGCCTAACTATGGCTACACCTTC.

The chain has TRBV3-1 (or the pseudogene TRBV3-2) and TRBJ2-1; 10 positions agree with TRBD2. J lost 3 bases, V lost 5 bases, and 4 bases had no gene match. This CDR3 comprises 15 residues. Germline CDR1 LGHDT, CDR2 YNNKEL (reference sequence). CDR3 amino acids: CASSILAGIYNEQFF. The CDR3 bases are TGTGCCAGCAGCATACTAGCGGGGATCTACAATGAGCAGTTCTTC.

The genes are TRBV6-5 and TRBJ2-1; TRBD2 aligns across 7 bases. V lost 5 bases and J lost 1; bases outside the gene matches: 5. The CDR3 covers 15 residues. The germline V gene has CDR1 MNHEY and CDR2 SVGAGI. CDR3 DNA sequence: TGTGCCAGCAGTCGAGCGGGGATATCCTACAATGAGCAGTTCTTC. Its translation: CASSRAGISYNEQFF.

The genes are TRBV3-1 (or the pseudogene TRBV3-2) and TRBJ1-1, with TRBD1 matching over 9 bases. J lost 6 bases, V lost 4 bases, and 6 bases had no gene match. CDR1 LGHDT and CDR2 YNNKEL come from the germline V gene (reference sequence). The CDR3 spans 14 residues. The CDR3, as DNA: TGTGCCAGCAGCCTAGGACAGGGGAGCCCTGAAGCTTTCTTT. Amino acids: CASSLGQGSPEAFF.

Here the CDR3 reads CASSGRTGAGNTIYF. CDR3 in DNA: TGCGCCAGCAGCGGAAGGACAGGGGCTGGAAACACCATATATTTT. This chain joins TRBV5-1 and TRBJ1-3; 9 bases are a match to TRBD1. Losses at the gene ends were 4 bases for V and 2 bases for J; bases not matched to a gene: 4. Germline CDR1 is SGHRS and CDR2 is YFSETQ. This CDR3 contains 15 residues. The variable domain in full, with the rest retrieved from reference TRBV5-1 and TRBJ1-3, is KAGVTQTPRYLIKTRGQQVTLSCSPISGHRSVSWYQQTPGQGLQFLFEYFSETQRNKGNFPGRFSGRQFSNSRSEMNVSTLELGDSALYLCASSGRTGAGNTIYFGEGSWLTVV.

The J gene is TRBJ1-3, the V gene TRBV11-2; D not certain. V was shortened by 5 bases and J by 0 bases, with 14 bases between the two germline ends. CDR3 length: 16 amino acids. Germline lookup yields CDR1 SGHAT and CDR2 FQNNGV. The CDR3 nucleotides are TGTGCCAGCAGCCGAACGATGCTGAGCTCTGGAAACACCATATATTTT. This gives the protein CASSRTMLSSGNTIYF.

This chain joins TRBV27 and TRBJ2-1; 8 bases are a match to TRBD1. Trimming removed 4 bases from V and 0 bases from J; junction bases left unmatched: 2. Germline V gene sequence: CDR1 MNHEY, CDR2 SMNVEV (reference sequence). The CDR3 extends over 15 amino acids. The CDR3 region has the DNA TGTGCCAGCAGTTGGACAGGGAGCTCCTACAATGAGCAGTTCTTC. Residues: CASSWTGSSYNEQFF.

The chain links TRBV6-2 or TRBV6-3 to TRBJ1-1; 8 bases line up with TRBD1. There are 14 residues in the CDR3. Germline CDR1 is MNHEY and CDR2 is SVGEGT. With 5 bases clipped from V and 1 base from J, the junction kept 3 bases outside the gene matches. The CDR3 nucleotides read TGTGCCAGCAGTCGGACAGGGAAGAACACTGAAGCTTTCTTT. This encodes CASSRTGKNTEAFF.